Listed here are 20 T cell receptor beta chains from one sample, sequenced in a study of blood T cell repertoires in COVID-19. Assay: immunoSEQ multiplex PCR; the TCRdb copy retains only in-frame clones and omits some. This table holds around 93,000 clones, over 80% found once. The material sequenced was peripheral blood. Source of these receptors: a man older than 75 with acute or convalescent COVID-19.

In DNA, the CDR3 is TGTGCCAGTAGAGGGACAGGGAATTCACCCCTCCACTTT. Protein product: CASRGTGNSPLHF. The V gene is TRBV19, the J gene TRBJ1-6; 9 bases are a match to TRBD1. This CDR3 contains 13 residues. From germline, CDR1 is LNHDA and CDR2 SQIVND (reference sequence). V lost 6 bases, J lost 7 bases, and 1 base stayed unmatched.

V is TRBV30 and J is TRBJ1-5, with 9 bases lining up with TRBD1. Per germline, CDR1 GTSNPN and CDR2 SVGIG (reference sequence). The CDR3 is made up of 15 amino acids. V lost 0 bases to trimming and J lost 4 bases; unmatched junction nucleotides: 4. The CDR3 sequence is CAWSVTGTGNQPQHF. CDR3 in DNA: TGTGCCTGGAGTGTAACCGGGACAGGGAATCAGCCCCAGCATTTT. The whole variable domain, remainder taken from reference TRBV30 and TRBJ1-5, is SQTIHQWPATLVQPVGSPLSLECTVEGTSNPNLYWYRQAAGRGLQLLFYSVGIGQISSEVPQNLSASRPQDRQFILSSKKLLLSDSGFYLCAWSVTGTGNQPQHFGDGTRLSIL.

This clone was counted between two and nine times. The CDR3 spells CASSLARGPNSPLHF. The CDR3 region has the DNA TGTGCCAGCAGCTTAGCGCGAGGGCCTAATTCACCCCTCCACTTT. The V gene is TRBV7-8, the J gene TRBJ1-6, with D hard to call. CDR3 length: 15 amino acids. V lost 0 bases to trimming and J lost 6 bases, with 9 bases between them. CDR1 is SGHVS and CDR2 is FQNEAQ in the germline V gene.

This clone was seen a single time. This chain connects TRBV12-3 or TRBV12-4 to TRBJ1-1, with D tentatively TRBD1 (5 bases). The CDR3 extends over 12 amino acids. The germline V and J ends were trimmed by 6 bases and 6 bases, with 11 bases remaining between them. The CDR3, as DNA: TGTGCCAGCAGGGGGGGAAGGGCTGAAGCTTTCTTT. Amino acids: CASRGGRAEAFF.

V usage is TRBV7-2 and J usage is TRBJ1-1; 8 bases line up with TRBD1. The CDR3 has 15 residues. After removal of 5 bases from V and 5 bases from J, the junction contained 10 bases not matched to a gene. Germline V gene lookup returns CDR1 SGHTA and CDR2 FQGNSA. CDR3 in DNA: TGTGCCAGCAGCATACAGGACAGGGTGTCGACTGAAGCTTTCTTT. Translation: CASSIQDRVSTEAFF.

This sequence joins TRBV13 and TRBJ2-4; D uncertain. The V end was cut by 2 bases, the J end by 6 bases, with 8 bases between. Per germline, CDR1 PRHDT and CDR2 FYEKMQ (reference sequence). The CDR3 spans 13 residues. The CDR3 spells CASSLSRLNIQYF. The CDR3 nucleotides are TGTGCCAGCAGCTTATCGCGGCTAAACATTCAGTACTTC.

The chain recombines TRBV18 with TRBJ2-5, with a weak D call TRBD1 (5 bases). The CDR3 consists of 13 residues. Trimming took 2 bases from V and 1 from J, leaving 5 bases between them. Germline V gene sequence: CDR1 KGHSH, CDR2 LQKENI. CDR3 nucleotides: TGTGCCAGCTCACCAAGGGGCCAAGAGACCCAGTACTTC. Translated: CASSPRGQETQYF. The whole variable domain, filled in from reference TRBV18 and TRBJ2-5, reads NAGVMQNPRHLVRRRGQEARLRCSPMKGHSHVYWYRQLPEEGLKFMVYLQKENIIDESGMPKERFSAEFPKEGPSILRIQQVVRGDSAAYFCASSPRGQETQYFGPGTRLLVL.

This chain links TRBV9 with TRBJ1-5, with D possibly being TRBD1 (5 bases). CDR3 length: 12 residues. CDR1 SGDLS and CDR2 YYNGEE come from the germline V gene. The germline V and J ends were trimmed by 4 bases and 9 bases, with 11 bases remaining between them. The CDR3 coding sequence is TGTGCCAGCAGCCAGGGAAGGGGGCCCCAGCATTTT. Its translation is CASSQGRGPQHF. Filled out from reference TRBV9 and TRBJ1-5, the complete variable domain reads DSGVTQTPKHLITATGQRVTLRCSPRSGDLSVYWYQQSLDQGLQFLIQYYNGEERAKGNILERFSAQQFPDLHSELNLSSLELGDSALYFCASSQGRGPQHFGDGTRLSIL.

The chain links TRBV6-2 or TRBV6-3 to TRBJ1-2, with no clear D. With 7 bases removed from V and 8 bases from J, the gap between germline ends came to 17 bases. Germline CDR1 is MNHEY and CDR2 is SVGEGT. The CDR3 consists of 13 residues. The CDR3 DNA reads TGTGCCAGCACCCCCGGTACTATCCGCGGCTACACCTTC. This encodes CASTPGTIRGYTF.

J is TRBJ2-7 and V is TRBV10-1; 7 bases line up with TRBD2. Germline CDR1 and CDR2: WNHNN and SYGVQD (reference sequence). This CDR3 spans 15 amino acids. Trimming cost V 6 bases and J 0 bases; bases outside gene matches: 8. CDR3 in DNA: TGCGCCAGCAGCCCCACTAGCGTCAGCTCCTACGAGCAGTACTTC. It is translated as CASSPTSVSSYEQYF.

This chain joins TRBV10-2 and TRBJ2-1; the match to TRBD2 covers 7 bases. Germline V gene data show CDR1 as WSHSY and CDR2 as SAAADI. Trimming removed 8 bases from V and 5 bases from J; junction bases left unmatched: 6. This CDR3 comprises 13 residues. CDR3 DNA: TGCGCCAGCGGCCCTAGCGGACACAATGAGCAGTTCTTC. Its protein product is CASGPSGHNEQFF.

In DNA, the CDR3 is TGTGCCAGCAGTCCCAGCGGGCAGACCCAGTACTTC. It codes for CASSPSGQTQYF. The chain has TRBV27 and TRBJ2-5; a weak D match, TRBD2 (6 bases). The CDR3 loop spans 12 amino acids. V was pared by 5 bases and J by 6 bases, with 10 bases between. The V gene's germline CDR1 is MNHEY and CDR2 SMNVEV (reference sequence).

This clone has at least ten counts. The J gene is TRBJ1-1, the V gene TRBV28; 7 positions match TRBD1. This CDR3 contains 15 residues. In germline, CDR1 is MDHEN, CDR2 SYDVKM. The ends lost 4 bases at V and 4 bases at J; junction bases unmatched: 9. CDR3 in DNA: TGTGCCAGCAGTTCCTTCGACAGGGTTTTCACTGAAGCTTTCTTT. It yields the protein CASSSFDRVFTEAFF.

The chain combines TRBV7-2 with TRBJ2-1; the match to TRBD2 covers 8 bases. V lost 0 bases and J lost 7; bases outside the gene matches: 5. Germline V CDR1 and CDR2: SGHTA, FQGNSA. This CDR3 is built from 15 residues. The CDR3 nucleotides are TGTGCCAGCAGCTTAGCTGGGACTAGTAATAATGAGCAGTTCTTC. This sequence encodes CASSLAGTSNNEQFF.

This clone was found a few times. The CDR3 loop is CASSLGQALGGNQPQHF. CDR3 DNA: TGTGCCAGCAGCCTGGGACAGGCATTGGGTGGCAATCAGCCCCAGCATTTT. This chain connects TRBV11-2 to TRBJ1-5; 8 nucleotides line up with TRBD1. This CDR3 is built from 17 residues. With V trimmed by 5 bases and J by 2 bases, 11 bases remained unmatched. Germline-derived CDR1 and CDR2 are SGHAT and FQNNGV.

The J gene is TRBJ1-4, the V gene TRBV28; D ambiguous. This CDR3 has 15 residues. The V end lost 2 bases, the J end lost 0 bases, and 7 bases lay between the germline ends. Germline V gene sequence: CDR1 MDHEN, CDR2 SYDVKM. CDR3 DNA sequence: TGTGCCAGCAGTTTACGACTTGCAACTAATGAAAAACTGTTTTTT. Protein sequence: CASSLRLATNEKLFF.

V and J are TRBV5-1 and TRBJ2-4; 13 bases match TRBD2. The V gene end was trimmed by 4 bases and the J gene end by 9 bases; junction bases not matched to a gene: 13. This CDR3 contains 17 residues. Germline-derived CDR1 and CDR2 are SGHRS and YFSETQ. The CDR3 reads CASSDGLAGDTLPIQYF. In DNA, the CDR3 is TGCGCCAGCAGCGACGGACTAGCGGGAGATACCCTCCCCATTCAGTACTTC.

The chain employs TRBV6-6 and TRBJ1-6; TRBD1 aligns across 9 bases. The germline gives CDR1 MNHNY, CDR2 SVGAGI (reference sequence). The CDR3 covers 15 residues. Trimming cost V 4 bases and J 10 bases; bases outside gene matches: 8. The CDR3 reads CASSSGTGLRSPLHF. Written as DNA, the CDR3 is TGTGCCAGCAGTTCCGGGACAGGGCTTAGGTCACCCCTCCACTTT.

The V gene is TRBV5-4, the J gene TRBJ2-3, with TRBD2 matching 8 bases. With 0 bases clipped from V and 2 bases from J, the junction kept 5 bases outside the gene matches. The CDR3 is 16 residues long. Germline V gene data show CDR1 as SGHNT and CDR2 as YYREEE (reference sequence). The CDR3 DNA reads as TGTGCCAGCAGCTTGGGCGGGGGGCCAAACACAGATACGCAGTATTTT. This encodes CASSLGGGPNTDTQYF.

The V gene is TRBV2, the J gene TRBJ1-4; 9 bases are shared with TRBD1. CDR3 length equals 15 residues. Germline CDR1 is SNHLY and CDR2 is FYNNEI. V shed 8 bases and J 7 bases; nucleotides not matched to a gene: 11. The CDR3 DNA is TGTGCCAGCGTCGTCGGGGACAGGGCGGGTGAAAAACTGTTTTTT. Amino acid sequence: CASVVGDRAGEKLFF. The full variable domain, completed using reference TRBV2 and TRBJ1-4, is EPEVTQTPSHQVTQMGQEVILRCVPISNHLYFYWYRQILGQKVEFLVSFYNNEISEKSEIFDDQFSVERPDGSNFTLKIRSTKLEDSAMYFCASVVGDRAGEKLFFGSGTQLSVL.